Listed below are T cell receptor beta chains from one sample, sequenced in a study of T cell repertoires in cytomegalovirus infection. TCRdb reprocessed the reads with MiXCR, giving one entry per CDR3 protein. Here the sample spans 650,000 to 900,000 distinct CDR3 sequences, 30% to 35% being singletons. For these TCRs, the target antigens are not known. The specimen was cultured CD8+ T cells from PBMCs, collected from culture after CMV antigen stimulation. All receptors derive from a human donor in good health (CMV status not recorded). Some clones in this sample may be carry-over from other donors' samples. Both conserved end residues are part of each CDR3. A D gene is named only where the DNA matches it firmly. A clone size is listed for some rows: how often the clone was seen (once, few, many), or a class if it is expanded.

J gene | clone size | V gene | CDR3 length | D gene | CDR3 DNA | CDR3 protein
TRBJ2-1 | . | TRBV20-1 | 15 | TRBD1 | TGCAGTGCTAGAGATTTACAGGGGACCGGCAATGAGCAGTTCTTC | CSARDLQGTGNEQFF
TRBJ2-1 | . | TRBV6-1 | 13 | TRBD1 | TGTGCCTCGTGGTCCCAGGGGGTGAATGAGCAGTTCTTC | CASWSQGVNEQFF
TRBJ1-2 | . | TRBV7-9 | 16 | TRBD1 | TGTGCCAGCAGCTCCCCGGGACAGGGGGAAACCTATGGCTACACCTTC | CASSSPGQGETYGYTF
TRBJ2-7 | many | TRBV7-6 | 13 | TRBD1 | TGTGCCAGCAGCTTGGGACAGGGAGGCGAGCAGTACTTC | CASSLGQGGEQYF
TRBJ2-3 | . | TRBV27 | 11 | . | TGTGCCAGCATCAGGGCAGATACGCAGTATTTT | CASIRADTQYF
TRBJ1-1 | . | TRBV27 | 14 | . | TGTGTCAGCAGCGCCTTCACAGGGTTCACTGAAGCTTTCTTT | CVSSAFTGFTEAFF
TRBJ2-7 | . | TRBV7-6 | 15 | . | TGTGCCAGCAGCTTAGACGGGGCCCTGTCCTACGAGCAGTACTTC | CASSLDGALSYEQYF
TRBJ1-5 | . | TRBV27 | 14 | . | TGTGCCAGCTCGGTCGGAGGGACCAATCAGCCCCAGCATTTT | CASSVGGTNQPQHF
TRBJ2-7 | . | TRBV19 | 14 | . | TGTGCCAGTAGTATTGACAGGTCCACCGACGAGCAGTACTTC | CASSIDRSTDEQYF
TRBJ2-3 | once | TRBV6-5 | 15 | TRBD2 | TGTGCCAGCAGTTATTGGCGGGGGGACACAGATATGCAGTATTTT | CASSYWRGDTDMQYF
TRBJ1-2 | few | TRBV7-9 | 14 | . | TGTGCCAGCAGCTTATTCGACAGATTATATGGCTACACCTTC | CASSLFDRLYGYTF
TRBJ1-2 | . | TRBV5-6 | 13 | TRBD1 | TGTGCCAGCAGCTTCGGGACAGGGTTCGGCTACACCTTC | CASSFGTGFGYTF
TRBJ2-7 | . | TRBV15 | 15 | TRBD2 | TGTGCCACCAGCAGAGAAGGGGCGGGGGCCTACGAGCAGTACTTC | CATSREGAGAYEQYF
TRBJ1-2 | . | TRBV4-1 | 13 | . | TGCGCCAGCAGCCAATTGGTGGGGTATGGCTACACCTTC | CASSQLVGYGYTF
TRBJ2-1 | many | TRBV7-3 | 15 | TRBD2 | TGTGCCAGCAGCCTATTAGCGGGGGCGCTGAATGAGCAGTTCTTC | CASSLLAGALNEQFF
TRBJ1-1 | many | TRBV7-9 | 14 | . | TGTGCCAGCAGCTCGGCGGGACTGAACACTGAAGCTTTCTTT | CASSSAGLNTEAFF
TRBJ1-1 | . | TRBV7-8 | 14 | TRBD1 | TGTGCCAGCAGCCCGGACAGGGGGTACGCTGAAGCTTTCTTT | CASSPDRGYAEAFF